This TCR beta chain was documented in a study of response to subunit inactivated influenza vaccine. TCRdb reprocessed the RT-PCR reads with MiXCR, giving one entry per CDR3 protein. The table has just under 250,000 distinct CDR3 sequences, roughly an eighth seen once. Whole-study findings and limits: New T cells are recruited in small numbers by each seasonal influenza vaccination, according to the authors' suggestion.

This clonotype was detected only a few times. Antigen specificity is unknown. CDR1 is KGHDR, CDR2 SFDVKD, per germline. The CDR3 consists of 13 residues. Trimming took off 6 bases at V and 1 base at J, with 9 bases between the two ends. The chain recombines TRBV24-1 with TRBJ2-7; D uncertain. This TCR was recovered from a man over 45 who received an inactivated influenza vaccine. The source was non-naive T cells sorted from PBMCs, collected around 15 days before vaccination. The chain's CDR3 is CATSKANSYEQYF. The DNA for the CDR3 is TGTGCCACCAGTAAGGCGAATTCCTACGAGCAGTACTTC.